Below, 31 T cell receptor beta chains from the same sample are listed, as sequenced in a study of control samples from healthy donors and cancer patients. Only in-frame clones appear in the TCRdb table, and some are missing; sequencing was by immunoSEQ multiplex PCR. In the table there are 150,000 to 200,000 clones, around 95% of which are singletons. The sequenced sample was blood. The source of these receptors is a woman in her thirties or forties in good health.

The V and J genes are TRBV28 and TRBJ1-1, with D unclear. Trimming took 5 bases from V and 5 from J, leaving 21 bases between them. The CDR3 consists of 16 residues. CDR1 and CDR2 (germline): MDHEN, SYDVKM. CDR3: CASSGRPGRLGTEAFF. The DNA for the CDR3 is TGTGCCAGCAGTGGACGACCCGGGCGGCTGGGGACTGAAGCTTTCTTT.

The J gene is TRBJ1-4, the V gene TRBV7-9; the D is unclear. The CDR3 sequence is 12 residues long. Germline assignment: CDR1 SEHNR and CDR2 FQNEAQ (reference sequence). Between the trimmed V and J ends, which lost 8 bases and 3 bases, there was a span of 7 bases. The CDR3 region has the DNA TGTGCCAGCTGGGGAGCTAATGAAAAACTGTTTTTT. Its translation is CASWGANEKLFF.

The chain is built from TRBV5-1 and TRBJ1-6, with D possibly matching TRBD1 (5 bases). Looked up from germline, CDR1 is SGHRS and CDR2 is YFSETQ. With 0 bases removed from V and 6 bases from J, the gap between germline ends came to 10 bases. The CDR3 runs 15 residues. The CDR3 sequence is CASSLEQVSNSPLHF. The DNA of the CDR3 is TGCGCCAGCAGCTTGGAACAGGTCTCTAATTCACCCCTCCACTTT.

This clone was counted once. An end of the junction differs from the germline gene, which may be a read error. The same CDR3 is also encoded by other DNA sequences in this sample. The chain couples TRBV27 to TRBJ2-7, with 7 bases that match TRBD2. This CDR3 is 16 amino acids long. From germline, CDR1 is MNHEY and CDR2 SMNVEV (reference sequence). The CDR3 sequence: CASRCPAETSSYEQYF. The CDR3, as DNA: TGTGCCAGCAGGTGCCCCGCAGAGACTAGCTCCTACGAGCAGTATTTC.

The chain links TRBV7-8 to TRBJ1-2; 8 nucleotides agree with TRBD1. The CDR3 runs 16 residues. V shed 1 base and J 2 bases; nucleotides not matched to a gene: 6. CDR1 and CDR2 (germline): SGHVS, FQNEAQ. The CDR3 DNA sequence: TGTGCCAGCAGCTTAGATGGGGACAGGTCCAACTATGGCTACACCTTC. It translates to CASSLDGDRSNYGYTF.

The chain recombines TRBV18 with TRBJ1-4, with D unclear. The germline CDR1 and CDR2 sequences are KGHSH and LQKENI. There are 13 residues in the CDR3. With 3 bases removed from V and 8 bases from J, the gap between germline ends came to 10 bases. CDR3 loop: CASSPQSDEKLFF. The CDR3 coding sequence is TGTGCCAGCTCACCCCAATCCGACGAAAAACTGTTTTTT.

This chain connects TRBV11-2 to TRBJ1-2, with D maybe TRBD1 (5 bases). Germline V lookup: CDR1 SGHAT, CDR2 FQNNGV. The CDR3 length is 14 residues. The germline V and J ends were trimmed by 4 bases and 6 bases, with 15 bases remaining between them. The CDR3 sequence: CASSSSGQYDGYTF. CDR3 DNA: TGTGCCAGCAGCTCGTCCGGACAATATGATGGCTACACCTTC.

This sequence joins TRBV6-5 and TRBJ1-6, with D perhaps TRBD1 (5 bases). Looked up from germline, CDR1 is MNHEY and CDR2 is SVGAGI. The CDR3 sequence is 13 residues long. The CDR3 nucleotides are TGTGCTGGGGGTTCTAGGGAACATTCACCCCTCCACTTT. It encodes CAGGSREHSPLHF.

The chain uses TRBV7-9 and TRBJ2-2; the D gene is possibly TRBD2 (5 bases). V shed 0 bases and J shed 4 bases, with 9 bases lying between them. Germline lookup yields CDR1 SEHNR and CDR2 FQNEAQ (reference sequence). The CDR3 runs to 15 residues. CDR3: CASSLAGESTGELFF. The CDR3 nucleotides are TGTGCCAGCAGCTTAGCCGGGGAAAGCACCGGGGAGCTGTTTTTT.

The genes are TRBV29-1 and TRBJ1-5; D call uncertain. The germline V gene encodes CDR1 SQVTM and CDR2 ANQGSEA. Trimming shortened V by 7 bases and J by 3 bases, and 10 bases separated the two germline ends. The CDR3 consists of 12 residues. The DNA for the CDR3 is TGCAGCGGGGGAGAGATCAATCAGCCCCAGCATTTT. Encoded protein: CSGGEINQPQHF.

The chain carries TRBV19 and TRBJ1-6; 9 bases match TRBD1. With V trimmed by 2 bases and J by 6 bases, 2 bases remained unmatched. Germline CDR1 LNHDA, CDR2 SQIVND (reference sequence). This CDR3 has 15 amino acids. CDR3 protein: CASSIKTGGNSPLHF. The CDR3 nucleotides are TGTGCCAGTAGTATAAAGACAGGGGGTAATTCACCCCTCCACTTT.

The chain links TRBV19 to TRBJ1-4, with 7 nucleotides matching TRBD1. The CDR3 loop spans 17 amino acids. Germline-derived CDR1 and CDR2 are LNHDA and SQIVND (reference sequence). V trimming: 5 bases; J trimming: 7 bases; junction bases outside the gene matches: 16. CDR3 DNA: TGTGCCAGTAGTTCTCGACAGGGATCGGGTGTACGTGAAAAACTGTTTTTT. Protein sequence: CASSSRQGSGVREKLFF.

The genes are TRBV11-3 and TRBJ2-3; D is unclear. V was clipped by 0 bases and J by 5 bases, with 6 bases between them. Per germline, CDR1 SGHNT and CDR2 YENEEA. The CDR3 runs to 13 residues. CDR3 DNA: TGTGCCAGCAGCTTAGATGGGGAAGATACGCAGTATTTT. It codes for CASSLDGEDTQYF. The complete variable domain, with remaining parts taken from reference TRBV11-3 and TRBJ2-3, reads EAGVVQSPRYKIIEKKQPVAFWCNPISGHNTLYWYLQNLGQGPELLIRYENEEAVDDSQLPKDRFSAERLKGVDSTLKIQPAELGDSAVYLCASSLDGEDTQYFGPGTRLTVL.

The V gene is TRBV6-5, the J gene TRBJ1-2; TRBD1 is a possible D gene (6 bases). Trimming took 0 bases from V and 8 from J, leaving 16 bases between them. The length of the CDR3 is 15 residues. Germline CDR1 reads MNHEY; CDR2 reads SVGAGI. The CDR3 DNA follows: TGTGCCAGCAGTTACTCGATTGGGGGCGTGGGGGGCTACACCTTC. Its translation: CASSYSIGGVGGYTF.

V and J are TRBV6-2 or TRBV6-3 and TRBJ1-1, with a weak D call TRBD1 (6 bases). Germline V CDR1 and CDR2: MNHEY, SVGEGT. V lost 6 bases and J 3 bases, leaving 20 bases between the germline ends. The CDR3 length is 16 residues. The chain's CDR3 is CASRPTVTGRDTEAFF. CDR3 DNA: TGTGCCAGCAGACCTACCGTGACAGGTCGGGACACTGAAGCTTTCTTT.

This rearrangement joins TRBV6-2 or TRBV6-3 to TRBJ2-3; the D is unclear. The germline V gene encodes CDR1 MNHEY and CDR2 SVGEGT. The V end lost 5 bases, the J end lost 6 bases, and 15 bases lay between the germline ends. This CDR3 comprises 14 residues. The CDR3 DNA follows: TGTGCCAGCAGTCATCCAAGAAGCGTGGATACGCAGTATTTT. Protein product: CASSHPRSVDTQYF.

CDR3: CASSKGLSSYNEQFF. CDR3 DNA sequence: TGTGCCAGCAGTAAGGGACTTTCCTCCTACAATGAGCAGTTCTTC. The genes are TRBV6-2 or TRBV6-3 and TRBJ2-1; TRBD2 might be the D (6 bases). The V gene lost 5 bases and the J gene lost 0 bases, with 11 bases spanning the gap. Per germline, CDR1 MNHEY and CDR2 SVGEGT. The CDR3 totals 15 residues.

The gene calls are TRBV3-1 (or the pseudogene TRBV3-2) and TRBJ1-2; TRBD1 matches at 7 bases. The CDR3 has 15 residues. Germline loops: CDR1 LGHDT, CDR2 YNNKEL (reference sequence). V dropped 1 base and J dropped 1; count of bases not matched to a gene: 3. CDR3 protein: CASSQVGTVNYGYTF. CDR3 nucleotide sequence: TGTGCCAGCAGCCAAGTGGGGACAGTTAACTATGGCTACACCTTC.

The V and J genes are TRBV9 and TRBJ1-2; tentative D call: TRBD1 (6 bases). Trimming cost V 4 bases and J 5 bases, with 24 bases left between them. The CDR3 runs 17 residues. The germline V gene has CDR1 SGDLS and CDR2 YYNGEE. The CDR3 nucleotides are TGTGCCAGCAGCCCAGCAGGGGTTCTCTCTGGAGGGTATGGCTACACCTTC. Translating gives CASSPAGVLSGGYGYTF.

The chain joins TRBV19 to TRBJ1-5; D remains ambiguous. Germline-derived CDR1 and CDR2 are LNHDA and SQIVND (reference sequence). V lost 3 bases and J 3 bases, leaving 9 bases between the germline ends. The CDR3 is made up of 14 amino acids. CDR3 in amino acids: CASSIGSANQPQHF. As DNA, the CDR3 is TGTGCCAGTAGTATCGGTAGTGCCAATCAGCCCCAGCATTTT.

CDR3 region: CASSLTSPTLEQYF. CDR3 nucleotides: TGTGCCAGCAGCTTAACTAGCCCTACTCTTGAGCAGTACTTC. This chain links TRBV7-2 with TRBJ2-7; TRBD2 is a possible D gene (6 bases). CDR1 and CDR2 (germline): SGHTA, FQGNSA. The V end was cut by 2 bases, the J end by 7 bases, with 15 bases between. The CDR3 totals 14 residues.

The chain recombines TRBV5-6 with TRBJ1-2, with 9 positions matching TRBD1. Germline V lookup: CDR1 SGHDT, CDR2 YYEEEE. This CDR3 comprises 16 residues. V lost 0 bases, J lost 3 bases, and 6 bases stayed unmatched. CDR3 DNA: TGTGCCAGCAGCTTGGGGGGGACAGGGATGGACTATGGCTACACCTTC. It is translated as CASSLGGTGMDYGYTF.

This clone was found a few times. The chain has TRBV4-3 and TRBJ1-2; D remains ambiguous. V dropped 1 base and J dropped 8 bases, with 11 bases sitting between them. Looked up from germline, CDR1 is LGHNA and CDR2 is YSLEER. The CDR3 contains 13 residues. The CDR3 protein is CASSQVAGQGYTF. The CDR3 DNA follows: TGCGCCAGCAGCCAAGTGGCCGGGCAGGGCTACACCTTC.

This clone was found once. This chain connects TRBV5-6 to TRBJ1-2, with 8 bases fitting TRBD1. The germline V gene has CDR1 SGHDT and CDR2 YYEEEE. V shed 0 bases, J shed 9 bases, and the junction held 4 bases outside the gene matches. The CDR3 is made up of 13 amino acids. Written as DNA, the CDR3 is TGTGCCAGCAGCTTGGGCAGGGGGCAAAGCTACACCTTC. Translated: CASSLGRGQSYTF.

The V gene is TRBV6-5, the J gene TRBJ2-5, with D hard to call. The V end lost 5 bases, the J end lost 3 bases, and 10 bases lay between the germline ends. This CDR3 has 13 residues. Germline CDR1 MNHEY, CDR2 SVGAGI. Written as DNA, the CDR3 is TGTGCCAGCAGTAGAGACACAAAAGAGACCCAGTACTTC. Its protein product is CASSRDTKETQYF.

This rearrangement joins TRBV7-9 to TRBJ1-2; D is ambiguous. The CDR3 loop spans 14 amino acids. The germline V gene has CDR1 SEHNR and CDR2 FQNEAQ (reference sequence). V was clipped by 3 bases and J by 4 bases, with 12 bases between them. Here the CDR3 DNA reads TGTGCCAGCAGCTTTAGCGGGGTTGGCTATGGCTACACCTTC. It translates to CASSFSGVGYGYTF.

The chain links TRBV5-1 to TRBJ2-3; 7 bases are shared with TRBD2. Per germline, CDR1 SGHRS and CDR2 YFSETQ. The V segment lost 2 bases and the J segment 0 bases; nucleotides outside the gene matches: 3. The CDR3 covers 15 residues. CDR3 protein: CASSLTSVSTDTQYF. The DNA for the CDR3 is TGCGCCAGCAGCTTAACTAGCGTTAGCACAGATACGCAGTATTTT.

The chain combines TRBV6-2 or TRBV6-3 with TRBJ2-1; TRBD2 matches 12 bases. The CDR3 spans 17 residues. Trimming took 0 bases from V and 3 from J; bases not matched to a gene: 3. The germline CDR1 and CDR2 sequences are MNHEY and SVGEGT. The CDR3 is CASSYSTSGGYYNEQFF. The CDR3 coding sequence is TGTGCCAGCAGTTACTCGACTAGCGGGGGATACTACAATGAGCAGTTCTTC.

The genes are TRBV7-9 and TRBJ1-6; a possible D gene is TRBD1 (5 bases). Germline values: CDR1 SEHNR, CDR2 FQNEAQ (reference sequence). This CDR3 contains 16 residues. Trimming shortened V by 4 bases and J by 11 bases, and 21 bases separated the two germline ends. CDR3 DNA sequence: TGTGCCAGCAGCTCGACTGTCGTTAGGGGACTTACACCCCTCCACTTT. Translation gives CASSSTVVRGLTPLHF.

The V gene is TRBV5-6, the J gene TRBJ2-3; 7 bases are shared with TRBD1. The CDR3 is made up of 16 amino acids. V shed 4 bases and J 2 bases; nucleotides not matched to a gene: 10. Germline lookup yields CDR1 SGHDT and CDR2 YYEEEE. CDR3 sequence (DNA): TGTGCCAGCAGCCCCATGTCGGGACAGTTCACAGATACGCAGTATTTT. Translating gives CASSPMSGQFTDTQYF.

This clone was detected once. V gene TRBV18 combines with J gene TRBJ1-1, with no clear D. The CDR3 loop spans 16 amino acids. V lost 0 bases and J lost 3, with 14 bases in between. CDR1 and CDR2 (germline): KGHSH, LQKENI. The CDR3 nucleotides are TGTGCCAGCTCACCACCCGCCGGGAGTCGGGACACTGAAGCTTTCTTT. This gives the protein CASSPPAGSRDTEAFF.